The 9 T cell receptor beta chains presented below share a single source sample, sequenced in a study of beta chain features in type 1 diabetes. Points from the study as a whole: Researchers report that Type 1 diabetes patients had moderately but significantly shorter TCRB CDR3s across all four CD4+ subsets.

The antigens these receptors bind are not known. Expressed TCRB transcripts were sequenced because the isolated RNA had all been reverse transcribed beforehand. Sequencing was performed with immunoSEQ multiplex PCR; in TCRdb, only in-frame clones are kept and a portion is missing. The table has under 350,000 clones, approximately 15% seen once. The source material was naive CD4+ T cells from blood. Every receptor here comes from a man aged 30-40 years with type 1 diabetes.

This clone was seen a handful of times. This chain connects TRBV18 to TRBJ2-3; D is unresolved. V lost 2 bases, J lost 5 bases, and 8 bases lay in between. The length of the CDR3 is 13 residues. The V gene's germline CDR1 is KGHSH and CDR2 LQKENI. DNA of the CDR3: TGTGCCAGCTCACCAGATCCGGGAGATACGCAGTATTTT. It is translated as CASSPDPGDTQYF.

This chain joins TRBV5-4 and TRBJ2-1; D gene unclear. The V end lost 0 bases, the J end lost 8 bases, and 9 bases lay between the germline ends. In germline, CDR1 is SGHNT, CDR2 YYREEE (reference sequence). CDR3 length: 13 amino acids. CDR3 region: CASSLVARDEQFF. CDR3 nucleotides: TGTGCCAGCAGCTTGGTAGCACGGGATGAGCAGTTCTTC. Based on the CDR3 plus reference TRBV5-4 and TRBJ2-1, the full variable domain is ETGVTQSPTHLIKTRGQQVTLRCSSQSGHNTVSWYQQALGQGPQFIFQYYREEENGRGNFPPRFSGLQFPNYSSELNVNALELDDSALYLCASSLVARDEQFFGPGTRLTVL.

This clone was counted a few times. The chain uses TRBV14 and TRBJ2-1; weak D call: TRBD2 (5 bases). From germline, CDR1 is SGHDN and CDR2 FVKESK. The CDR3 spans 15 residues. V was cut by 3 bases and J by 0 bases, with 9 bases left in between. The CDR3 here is CASSQRVSSYNEQFF. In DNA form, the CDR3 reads TGTGCCAGCAGCCAGCGGGTGAGCTCCTACAATGAGCAGTTCTTC.

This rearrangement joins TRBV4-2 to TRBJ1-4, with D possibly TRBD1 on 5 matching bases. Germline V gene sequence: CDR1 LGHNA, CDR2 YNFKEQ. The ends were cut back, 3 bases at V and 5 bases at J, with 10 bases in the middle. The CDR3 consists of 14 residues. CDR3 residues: CASSHGDRNEKLFF. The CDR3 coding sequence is TGTGCCAGCAGCCACGGAGACAGAAATGAAAAACTGTTTTTT.

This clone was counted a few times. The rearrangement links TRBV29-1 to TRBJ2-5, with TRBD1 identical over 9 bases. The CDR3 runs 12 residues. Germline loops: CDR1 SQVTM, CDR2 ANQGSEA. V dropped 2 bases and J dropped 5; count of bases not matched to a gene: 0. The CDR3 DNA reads TGCAGCGTTGAAACAGGGGGCGAGACCCAGTACTTC. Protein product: CSVETGGETQYF. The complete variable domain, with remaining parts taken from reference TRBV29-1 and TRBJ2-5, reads SAVISQKPSRDICQRGTSLTIQCQVDSQVTMMFWYRQQPGQSLTLIATANQGSEATYESGFVIDKFPISRPNLTFSTLTVSNMSPEDSSIYLCSVETGGETQYFGPGTRLLVL.

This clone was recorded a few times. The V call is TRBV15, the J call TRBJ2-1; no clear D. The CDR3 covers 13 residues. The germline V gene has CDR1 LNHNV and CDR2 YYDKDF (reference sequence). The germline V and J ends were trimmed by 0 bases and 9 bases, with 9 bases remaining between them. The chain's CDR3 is CATSRDLPGEQFF. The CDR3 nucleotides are TGTGCCACCAGCAGAGATCTCCCGGGTGAGCAGTTCTTC.

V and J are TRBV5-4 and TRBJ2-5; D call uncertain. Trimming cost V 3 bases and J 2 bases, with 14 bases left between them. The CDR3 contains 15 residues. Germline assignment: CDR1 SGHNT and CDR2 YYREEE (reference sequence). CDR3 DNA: TGTGCCAGCAGCTCCGACATATCAACACAAGAGACCCAGTACTTC. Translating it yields CASSSDISTQETQYF.

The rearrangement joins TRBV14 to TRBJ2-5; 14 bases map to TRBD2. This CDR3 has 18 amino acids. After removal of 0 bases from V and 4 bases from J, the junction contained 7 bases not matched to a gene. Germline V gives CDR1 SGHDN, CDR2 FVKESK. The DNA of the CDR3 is TGTGCCAGCAGCCAAGATCGGGGACTAGCGGGAGCGGCAGAGACCCAGTACTTC. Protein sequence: CASSQDRGLAGAAETQYF. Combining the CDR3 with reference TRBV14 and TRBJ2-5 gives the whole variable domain EAGVTQFPSHSVIEKGQTVTLRCDPISGHDNLYWYRRVMGKEIKFLLHFVKESKQDESGMPNNRFLAERTGGTYSTLKVQPAELEDSGVYFCASSQDRGLAGAAETQYFGPGTRLLVL.

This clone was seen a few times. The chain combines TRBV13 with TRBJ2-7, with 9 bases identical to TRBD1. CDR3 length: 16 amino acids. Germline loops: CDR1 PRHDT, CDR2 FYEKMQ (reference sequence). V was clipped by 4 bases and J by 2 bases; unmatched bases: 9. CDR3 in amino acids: CASSSYWTGDTYEQYF. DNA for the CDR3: TGTGCCAGCAGCTCCTACTGGACAGGGGATACCTACGAGCAGTACTTC. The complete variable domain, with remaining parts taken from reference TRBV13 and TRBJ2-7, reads AAGVIQSPRHLIKEKRETATLKCYPIPRHDTVYWYQQGPGQDPQFLISFYEKMQSDKGSIPDRFSAQQFSDYHSELNMSSLELGDSALYFCASSSYWTGDTYEQYFGPGTRLTVT.